The 25 T cell receptor beta chains below were found in one sample sequenced in a study of blood T cell repertoires in COVID-19. Profiled with immunoSEQ multiplex PCR; TCRdb holds only in-frame clones, not every one. The sample includes some 100,000 clones, approximately 91% of them seen just once. The specimen sequenced was peripheral blood. The receptors derive from a man in his fifties or sixties with acute or convalescent COVID-19.

The chain uses TRBV3-1 (or the pseudogene TRBV3-2) and TRBJ1-5; D call uncertain. Trimming shortened V by 1 base and J by 7 bases, and 17 bases separated the two germline ends. CDR1 and CDR2 from the germline V gene are LGHDT and YNNKEL (reference sequence). The CDR3 loop spans 16 amino acids. The chain's CDR3 is CASSQGPTSTGQPQHF. The CDR3 DNA sequence: TGTGCCAGCAGCCAAGGGCCGACTAGCACGGGGCAGCCCCAGCATTTT.

The genes are TRBV5-4 and TRBJ1-1; a possible D gene is TRBD1 (5 bases). CDR1 and CDR2 from the germline V gene are SGHNT and YYREEE (reference sequence). This CDR3 has 15 residues. The V end lost 6 bases, the J end lost 2 bases, and 17 bases lay between the germline ends. The CDR3 sequence: CASNIAGPQNTEAFF. The CDR3 DNA reads as TGTGCCAGCAACATAGCGGGACCTCAAAACACTGAAGCTTTCTTT.

Comment on this clone: At the DNA level, this CDR3 is encoded by other sequences in the same sample as well. This chain links TRBV7-2 with TRBJ1-2, with D maybe TRBD1 (6 bases). The CDR3 runs to 14 residues. Trimming removed 1 base from V and 5 bases from J, with 11 bases in between. CDR1 is SGHTA, CDR2 FQGNSA, per germline. The CDR3 reads CASSLGGRGYGYTF. The CDR3 DNA is TGTGCCAGCAGCTTAGGGGGGCGTGGGTATGGCTACACCTTC.

The sample holds one count of this clone. V is TRBV18 and J is TRBJ2-5, with 9 bases fitting TRBD1. The germline V gene encodes CDR1 KGHSH and CDR2 LQKENI. V shed 3 bases and J 2 bases; nucleotides not matched to a gene: 10. The CDR3 length is 17 residues. CDR3 in DNA: TGTGCCAGCTCACCGATCGCCGGGACAGGGTTTCAAGAGACCCAGTACTTC. Translated: CASSPIAGTGFQETQYF.

The CDR3 is CASSSGAGLNSPLHF. The CDR3 bases are TGTGCCAGCAGTTCAGGGGCCGGGCTCAATTCACCCCTCCACTTT. The rearrangement links TRBV28 to TRBJ1-6; TRBD1 might be the D (6 bases). Trimming stripped 4 bases from V and 7 bases from J, with 14 bases between. The CDR3 length is 15 residues. CDR1 is MDHEN and CDR2 is SYDVKM in the germline V gene.

This sequence joins TRBV27 and TRBJ2-7, with TRBD1 identical over 7 bases. The CDR3 consists of 14 residues. From germline, CDR1 is MNHEY and CDR2 SMNVEV (reference sequence). Trimming at V came to 5 bases and at J to 3 bases, leaving 7 bases not matched to a gene. CDR3 residues: CASSPRDSVYEQYV. The CDR3 bases are TGTGCCAGCAGTCCCCGGGACAGTGTCTACGAGCAGTACGTC.

This chain uses TRBV6-1 with TRBJ1-2, with a possible D match to TRBD1 (6 bases). V lost 3 bases, J lost 7 bases, and 15 bases lay in between. CDR1 is MNHNS, CDR2 SASEGT, per germline. The CDR3 loop spans 14 amino acids. In DNA, the CDR3 is TGTGCCAGCAGTGAGTCACAGGGTGGAGGTGGCTACACCTTC. Translated: CASSESQGGGGYTF.

The rearrangement uses TRBV4-1 and TRBJ1-3; 8 nucleotides match TRBD1. V dropped 0 bases and J dropped 2; count of bases not matched to a gene: 3. Germline CDR1 is MGHRA and CDR2 is YSYEKL. The CDR3 consists of 16 residues. CDR3 in DNA: TGCGCCAGCAGCCAAGATCCGACAGGGGCTGGAAACACCATATATTTT. This translates into CASSQDPTGAGNTIYF.

This rearrangement joins TRBV5-1 to TRBJ2-1; 12 bases agree with TRBD2. Trimming at V came to 3 bases and at J to 8 bases, leaving 6 bases not matched to a gene. The germline CDR1 and CDR2 sequences are SGHRS and YFSETQ. This CDR3 comprises 15 residues. CDR3 coding DNA: TGCGCCAGCAGCTCCGGACTAGCGGGAACGGATGAGCAGTTCTTC. Translated: CASSSGLAGTDEQFF.

V is TRBV19 and J is TRBJ2-1; unclear D gene. The V end was cut by 5 bases, the J end by 0 bases, with 5 bases between. Germline-derived CDR1 and CDR2 are LNHDA and SQIVND (reference sequence). The CDR3 is made up of 13 amino acids. Written as DNA, the CDR3 is TGTGCCAGTAGTTCTCGCTCCTACAATGAGCAGTTCTTC. Its translation: CASSSRSYNEQFF. Complete variable domain (other parts from reference TRBV19 and TRBJ2-1): DGGITQSPKYLFRKEGQNVTLSCEQNLNHDAMYWYRQDPGQGLRLIYYSQIVNDFQKGDIAEGYSVSREKKESFPLTVTSAQKNPTAFYLCASSSRSYNEQFFGPGTRLTVL.

The chain has TRBV27 and TRBJ1-1; D is unresolved. Germline V lookup: CDR1 MNHEY, CDR2 SMNVEV (reference sequence). The CDR3 length is 16 residues. V lost 7 bases, J lost 0 bases, and 18 bases lay in between. This chain's CDR3 is CASTPVGVGMNTEAFF. The CDR3 nucleotides read TGTGCCAGCACCCCGGTGGGCGTGGGTATGAACACTGAAGCTTTCTTT.

The sample holds one count of this clone. This chain connects TRBV10-1 to TRBJ2-5; TRBD2 aligns across 12 bases. Germline V gene lookup returns CDR1 WNHNN and CDR2 SYGVQD (reference sequence). This CDR3 has 16 amino acids. V lost 6 bases to trimming and J lost 5 bases; unmatched junction nucleotides: 10. Written as DNA, the CDR3 is TGCGCCAGCAGGGGGGGGACTAGCGGGTTAACGGAGACCCAGTACTTC. It yields the protein CASRGGTSGLTETQYF.

The chain uses TRBV3-1 (or the pseudogene TRBV3-2) and TRBJ2-5; perhaps TRBD2 as D (5 bases). From germline, CDR1 is LGHDT and CDR2 YNNKEL (reference sequence). Between the trimmed V and J ends, which lost 0 bases and 5 bases, there was a span of 13 bases. CDR3 size: 15 residues. The CDR3 reads CASSQEAWPGETQYF. The CDR3 DNA is TGTGCCAGCAGCCAAGAAGCGTGGCCGGGGGAGACCCAGTACTTC.

This clone turned up a few times. CDR3 nucleotides: TGTGCCTGGAGATACGCGAGCAGGGATGCCTGGGCACCCCTCCACTTT. Translating gives CAWRYASRDAWAPLHF. The chain links TRBV30 to TRBJ1-6, with D maybe TRBD1 (5 bases). Trimming shortened V by 3 bases and J by 11 bases, and 23 bases separated the two germline ends. CDR3 length: 16 amino acids. From germline, CDR1 is GTSNPN and CDR2 SVGIG (reference sequence).

The V and J genes are TRBV3-1 (or the pseudogene TRBV3-2) and TRBJ2-5; 12 nucleotides agree with TRBD2. J was trimmed by 3 bases and V by 1 base; bases with no gene match: 3. Germline V gene sequence: CDR1 LGHDT, CDR2 YNNKEL (reference sequence). The CDR3 sequence is 16 residues long. In DNA form, the CDR3 reads TGTGCCAGCAGCCAAGTTCGACTAGCGGGAGAAGAGACCCAGTACTTC. Translating it yields CASSQVRLAGEETQYF.

The V gene is TRBV19, the J gene TRBJ2-1; no clear D gene. Germline V gene data show CDR1 as LNHDA and CDR2 as SQIVND (reference sequence). Trimming took 2 bases from V and 9 from J, leaving 20 bases between them. CDR3 length equals 16 residues. The CDR3: CASSIISPGGTSEQFF. In DNA, the CDR3 is TGTGCCAGTAGTATAATTTCCCCAGGTGGAACAAGTGAGCAGTTCTTC.

The V and J genes are TRBV6-2 or TRBV6-3 and TRBJ2-1; 7 positions match TRBD2. Germline V gives CDR1 MNHEY, CDR2 SVGEGT. The CDR3 extends over 15 amino acids. The junction had 13 bases not matched to a gene; V was cut back by 6 bases and J by 8 bases. The CDR3 DNA follows: TGTGCCAGCAGCCCCCGTCGGGGGAGGGCCGATGAGCAGTTCTTC. Translating it yields CASSPRRGRADEQFF.

The rearrangement links TRBV3-1 (or the pseudogene TRBV3-2) to TRBJ1-1; a possible D gene is TRBD1 (6 bases). Germline V gene lookup returns CDR1 LGHDT and CDR2 YNNKEL (reference sequence). This CDR3 is built from 15 residues. The V and J ends lost 4 bases and 4 bases respectively, with 16 bases between them. The chain's CDR3 is CASSPDWQGITEAFF. Here the CDR3 DNA reads TGTGCCAGCAGCCCCGATTGGCAGGGGATCACTGAAGCTTTCTTT.

This chain links TRBV5-1 with TRBJ1-5; D is possibly TRBD1 (6 bases). Trimming left V 0 bases short and J 0 bases short, with 16 bases between. Germline CDR1 is SGHRS and CDR2 is YFSETQ. This CDR3 contains 18 residues. The CDR3 DNA follows: TGCGCCAGCAGCTTGGAGCCCCCGGACAGTAATAGCAATCAGCCCCAGCATTTT. It yields the protein CASSLEPPDSNSNQPQHF.

CDR3 bases: TGCAGCGTTGTTTTATTGAACAGGGGGCGCGATGGCTACACCTTC. It is translated as CSVVLLNRGRDGYTF. The V call is TRBV29-1, the J call TRBJ1-2; 9 positions match TRBD1. Trimming took 4 bases from V and 6 from J; bases not matched to a gene: 12. CDR1 SQVTM and CDR2 ANQGSEA come from the germline V gene. The CDR3 sequence is 15 residues long.

The chain is built from TRBV9 and TRBJ1-1, with D possibly being TRBD1 (5 bases). CDR1 is SGDLS and CDR2 is YYNGEE in the germline V gene. V shed 0 bases and J shed 6 bases, with 12 bases lying between them. The CDR3 covers 14 residues. CDR3 in DNA: TGTGCCAGCAGCGTAGGCCCCAGGGAAGCTGAAGCTTTCTTT. Protein: CASSVGPREAEAFF.

The CDR3 DNA reads TGTGCCAGCAGCTACGGGAAGGGCTATGGCTACACCTTC. This sequence encodes CASSYGKGYGYTF. V and J are TRBV12-3 or TRBV12-4 and TRBJ1-2; no firm D call. This CDR3 comprises 13 residues. V was pared by 6 bases and J by 4 bases, with 12 bases between.

The chain links TRBV4-2 to TRBJ1-2; weak D call: TRBD1 (5 bases). This CDR3 has 16 residues. CDR1 and CDR2 (germline): LGHNA, YNFKEQ. V lost 1 base and J lost 3, with 15 bases in between. The CDR3 DNA reads TGTGCCAGCAGCCAAGTCTCACAGGCGGCGGACTATGGCTACACCTTC. Protein: CASSQVSQAADYGYTF.

V gene TRBV15 combines with J gene TRBJ2-7; no clear D gene. The CDR3 is 14 amino acids. The germline CDR1 and CDR2 sequences are LNHNV and YYDKDF (reference sequence). Trimming stripped 1 base from V and 10 bases from J, with 17 bases between. The DNA of the CDR3 is TGTGCCACCAGCAGAGGCGATGAGTCCCCGAAACAGTACTTC. Translating it yields CATSRGDESPKQYF.

The V call is TRBV19, the J call TRBJ1-1, with 8 bases aligning to TRBD1. The V segment lost 5 bases and the J segment 5 bases; nucleotides outside the gene matches: 10. Germline V CDR1 and CDR2: LNHDA, SQIVND (reference sequence). The length of the CDR3 is 15 residues. CDR3 DNA: TGTGCCAGTAGTGTCGGACAGGGCGTTGGGACTGAAGCTTTCTTT. Its translation is CASSVGQGVGTEAFF.